This passage covers 8 T cell receptor beta chains from one sample sequenced in a study of breast tumors, draining lymph nodes, adjacent tissues. One entry per CDR3 protein results from TCRdb running MiXCR on the multiplex PCR reads. Here the sample spans around 150,000 distinct CDR3 sequences, about 30% being singletons. The lymph nodes were axillary draining lymph nodes from breast cancer patients. Sequenced material: axillary lymph node tissue. All receptors derive from a female donor with breast cancer. Some clones in this sample may be carry-over from other donors' samples.

This clonotype showed up many times. This sequence joins TRBV18 and TRBJ1-4; D ambiguous. Trimming shortened V by 5 bases and J by 4 bases, and 8 bases separated the two germline ends. The germline gives CDR1 KGHSH, CDR2 LQKENI. CDR3 length: 13 amino acids. This chain's CDR3 is CASSRELNEKLFF. CDR3 DNA: TGTGCCAGCTCAAGGGAACTTAATGAAAAACTGTTTTTT.

This clonotype has more than one count but fewer than ten. A much larger clone differs from this one at a single base, so this may be a read error. J is TRBJ2-5 and V is TRBV5-5, with D unresolved. The CDR3 consists of 12 residues. The germline CDR1 and CDR2 sequences are SGHKS and YYEKEE (reference sequence). This CDR3 is CASSMGQATQYF. CDR3 bases: TGTGCCAGCAGCATGGGTCAAGCGACCCAGTACTTC.

The chain combines TRBV7-2 with TRBJ2-1; no clear D gene. This CDR3 has 15 residues. V lost 2 bases, J lost 12 bases, and 20 bases lay in between. Germline-derived CDR1 and CDR2 are SGHTA and FQGNSA. The CDR3 protein is CASSLWGLGTDTQFF. In nucleotides, the CDR3 is TGTGCCAGCAGCTTATGGGGATTGGGCACAGATACGCAGTTCTTC.

This clonotype was seen at least ten times. DNA for the CDR3: TGTGCCAGTAGCAGAGGGACAGGAGATTACAATGAGCAGTTCTTC. Its translation: CASSRGTGDYNEQFF. The genes are TRBV19 and TRBJ2-1; 8 positions agree with TRBD1. The CDR3 covers 15 residues. Per the germline V gene, CDR1 is LNHDA and CDR2 is SQIVND (reference sequence). V was pared by 6 bases and J by 4 bases, with 8 bases of the junction left unmatched.

This clonotype came up many times. V and J are TRBV6-1 and TRBJ2-7, with TRBD1 matching 8 bases. Germline CDR1 reads MNHNS; CDR2 reads SASEGT. The V segment lost 6 bases and the J segment 0 bases; nucleotides outside the gene matches: 10. The CDR3 runs 16 residues. CDR3 region: CASSRDRTRGSYEQYV. As DNA, the CDR3 is TGTGCCAGCAGCCGGGACAGGACCAGAGGCTCCTACGAGCAGTACGTC.

This clonotype was recorded many times. The chain joins TRBV30 to TRBJ1-4; weak D call: TRBD1 (5 bases). Germline loops: CDR1 GTSNPN, CDR2 SVGIG (reference sequence). This CDR3 spans 15 amino acids. The V and J ends lost 4 bases and 5 bases respectively, with 17 bases between them. In DNA, the CDR3 is TGTGCCTGGAATAGACCGGGGGGGAGGAATGAAAAACTGTTTTTT. It translates to CAWNRPGGRNEKLFF.

The chain employs TRBV7-6 and TRBJ1-1; D is unresolved. The CDR3 totals 13 residues. Between the trimmed V and J ends, which lost 5 bases and 5 bases, there was a span of 12 bases. Germline V gene lookup returns CDR1 SGHVS and CDR2 FNYEAQ. CDR3 amino acids: CASSRRWETEAFF. For the CDR3, the DNA is TGTGCCAGCAGCCGGAGGTGGGAGACTGAAGCTTTCTTT.

The J gene is TRBJ2-5, the V gene TRBV20-1; 7 nucleotides agree with TRBD1. J was trimmed by 5 bases and V by 6 bases; bases with no gene match: 12. The CDR3 has 14 residues. Looked up from germline, CDR1 is DFQATT and CDR2 is SNEGSKA (reference sequence). CDR3 coding DNA: TGCAGTGCCTACCGACAGGGTACGGAGGAGACCCAGTACTTC. Amino acids: CSAYRQGTEETQYF.